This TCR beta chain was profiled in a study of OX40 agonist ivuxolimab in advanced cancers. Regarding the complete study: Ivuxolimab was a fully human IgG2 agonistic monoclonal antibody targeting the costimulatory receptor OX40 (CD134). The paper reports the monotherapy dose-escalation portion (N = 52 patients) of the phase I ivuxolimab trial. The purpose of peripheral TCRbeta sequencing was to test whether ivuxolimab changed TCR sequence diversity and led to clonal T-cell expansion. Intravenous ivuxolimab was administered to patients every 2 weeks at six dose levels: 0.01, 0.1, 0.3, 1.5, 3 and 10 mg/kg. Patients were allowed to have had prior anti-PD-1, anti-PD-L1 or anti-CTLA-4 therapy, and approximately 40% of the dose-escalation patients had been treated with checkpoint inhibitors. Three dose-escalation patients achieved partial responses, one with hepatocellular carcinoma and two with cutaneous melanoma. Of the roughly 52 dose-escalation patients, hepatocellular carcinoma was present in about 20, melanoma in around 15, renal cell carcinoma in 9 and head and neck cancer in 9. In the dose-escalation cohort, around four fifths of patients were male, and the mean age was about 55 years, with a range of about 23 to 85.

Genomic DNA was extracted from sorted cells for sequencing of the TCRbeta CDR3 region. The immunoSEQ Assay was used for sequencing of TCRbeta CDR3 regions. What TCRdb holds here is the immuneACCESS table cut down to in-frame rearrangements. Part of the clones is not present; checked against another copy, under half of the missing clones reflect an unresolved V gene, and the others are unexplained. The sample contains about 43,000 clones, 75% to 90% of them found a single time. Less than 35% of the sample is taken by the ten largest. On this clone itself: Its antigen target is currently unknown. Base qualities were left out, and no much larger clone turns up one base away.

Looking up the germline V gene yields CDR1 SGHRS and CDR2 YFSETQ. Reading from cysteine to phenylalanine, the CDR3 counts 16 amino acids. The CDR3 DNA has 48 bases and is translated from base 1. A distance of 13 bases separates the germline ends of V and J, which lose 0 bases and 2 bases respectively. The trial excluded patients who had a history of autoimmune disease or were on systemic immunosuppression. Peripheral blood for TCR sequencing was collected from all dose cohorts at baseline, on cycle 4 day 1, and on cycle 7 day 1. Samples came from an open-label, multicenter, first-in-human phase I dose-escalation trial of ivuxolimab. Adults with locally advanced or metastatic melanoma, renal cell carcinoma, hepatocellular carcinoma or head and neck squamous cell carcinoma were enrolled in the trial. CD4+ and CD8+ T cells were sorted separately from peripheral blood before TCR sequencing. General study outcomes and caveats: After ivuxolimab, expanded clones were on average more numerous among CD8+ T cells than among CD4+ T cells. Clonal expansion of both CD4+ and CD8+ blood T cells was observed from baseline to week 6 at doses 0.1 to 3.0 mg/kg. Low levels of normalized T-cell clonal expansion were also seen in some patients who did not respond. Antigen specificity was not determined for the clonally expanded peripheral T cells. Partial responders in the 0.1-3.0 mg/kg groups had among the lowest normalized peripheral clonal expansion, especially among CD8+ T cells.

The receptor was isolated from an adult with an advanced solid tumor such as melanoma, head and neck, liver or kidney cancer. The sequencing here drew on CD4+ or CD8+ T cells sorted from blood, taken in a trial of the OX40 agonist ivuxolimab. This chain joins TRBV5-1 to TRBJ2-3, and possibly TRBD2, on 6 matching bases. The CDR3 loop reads CASSLATGVNTDTQYF. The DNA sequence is TGCGCCAGCAGCTTGGCCACGGGGGTGAACACAGATACGCAGTATTTT. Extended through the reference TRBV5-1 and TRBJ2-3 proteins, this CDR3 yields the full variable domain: KAGVTQTPRYLIKTRGQQVTLSCSPISGHRSVSWYQQTPGQGLQFLFEYFSETQRNKGNFPGRFSGRQFSNSRSEMNVSTLELGDSALYLCASSLATGVNTDTQYFGPGTRLTVL.